The 18 T cell receptor delta chains below all came from one sample that was sequenced in a study of DNA immune sequencing with unique molecular identifiers (TCRdb year 2020). The library was built by means of multiplex PCR. The sequencer was an Illumina MiniSeq. Genomic DNA was amplified with a 32-plex assay using primers for all 8 TRDV and 4 TRDJ genes covering the CDR3. A 12-nucleotide UMI was introduced during roughly 3 barcoding PCR cycles, after which a second PCR was performed with Illumina adapter primers. After TCRdb called clones again from the public reads with CATT, rows with identical DNA were merged. This sample lists 1,500 to 2,000 delta-chain clones; around 12% were detected once. Clones ranked in the top ten supply approximately 54% of the sample. The specimen was gamma-delta T cells enriched from blood buffy coat, or unenriched PBMCs (not recorded which). These receptors all come from a human donor in good health.

This clone was observed a few times. TCRdb's entry gives the protein of a much larger clone, which mismatches this DNA's translation at residue 3, likely from a read error; the protein reported here is translated from the DNA. The chain links TRDV2 to TRDJ1, with 13 bases identical to TRDD3. There are 19 residues in the CDR3. Germline trimming cut 8 bases from V and 8 bases from J; bases unmatched to any gene: 25. CDR1 and CDR2 (germline): GEAIGNYY, EKD. Here the CDR3 reads CAYEIGLNWGIRAGWKLIF. In DNA, the CDR3 is TGTGCCTATGAAATAGGCCTAAACTGGGGGATACGGGCCGGGTGGAAACTCATCTTT.

This clone is categorized as large. The chain has TRDV2 and TRDJ1; TRDD3 aligns across 12 bases. This CDR3 is 18 amino acids long. The V gene's germline CDR1 is GEAIGNYY and CDR2 EKD. V gave up 3 bases and J gave up 1 base; unmatched junction bases: 11. The CDR3 DNA reads TGTGCCTGTGACCTTCTGGGGGATACGCTTCTTACCACCGATAAACTCATCTTT. This sequence encodes CACDLLGDTLLTTDKLIF.

By its share, this clone is medium-sized. This sequence joins TRDV2 and TRDJ1, with D possibly TRDD3 on 5 matching bases. The CDR3 is 14 amino acids. Germline CDR1 is GEAIGNYY and CDR2 is EKD. V dropped 2 bases and J dropped 4 bases, with 13 bases sitting between them. CDR3 sequence reads: CACDKTWVFDKLIF. The DNA for the CDR3 is TGTGCCTGTGACAAAACCTGGGTGTTCGATAAACTCATCTTT.

A word on this clone: Given a far larger clone just one base away, this is likely a sequencing read error. Other DNA sequences in this specimen translate into the identical CDR3. This rearrangement joins TRDV2 to TRDJ1; 10 bases are shared with TRDD3. This CDR3 is 20 amino acids long. The V gene's germline CDR1 is GEAIGNYY and CDR2 EKD. For the CDR3, the DNA is TGTGCTTGTGACACCGTCCGGGGGATACGCGAAAACATGTACACCGATAAACTCATCTTT. It translates to CACDTVRGIRENMYTDKLIF.

By sample fraction, this clone is large. At the DNA level, this CDR3 is encoded by other sequences in the same sample as well. The V gene is TRDV2, the J gene TRDJ3; no definite D call. The CDR3 extends over 17 amino acids. Germline V CDR1 and CDR2: GEAIGNYY, EKD. With 1 base removed from V and 0 bases from J, the gap between germline ends came to 9 bases. The CDR3 sequence: CACDTSPPSWDTRQMFF. As DNA, the CDR3 is TGTGCCTGTGACACATCGCCCCCCTCCTGGGACACCCGACAGATGTTTTTC.

The V gene went uncalled, while the J gene is TRDJ1; the table's D call of TRDD3 was not tested on the DNA. The CDR3 is made up of 23 amino acids. CDR3 nucleotide sequence: TGTGCCTGTGACACCGGGTCACTACGTACTTACTGGGGGATACGCGGGGACACCGATAAACTCATCTTT. It is translated as CACDTGSLRTYWGIRGDTDKLIF.

By its share, this clone is medium-sized. The genes are TRAV38-2/DV8 and TRDJ1; D perhaps matches TRDD2 (7 bases). V lost 0 bases, J lost 1 base, and 31 bases lay in between. CDR1 is TSESDYY and CDR2 is QEAYKQQN in the germline V gene. This CDR3 comprises 22 residues. CDR3 sequence (DNA): TGTGCTTATAGGAGCGCGACTTTCCTACGGGCACTGGGTAGGGATCCCACCGATAAACTCATCTTT. Its protein product is CAYRSATFLRALGRDPTDKLIF.

The chain uses TRDV2 and TRDJ1; TRDD3 aligns across 11 bases. The CDR3 consists of 20 residues. V was clipped by 4 bases and J by 1 base; unmatched bases: 19. CDR1 and CDR2 (germline): GEAIGNYY, EKD. The CDR3 here is CACDRVPTSGGYPGTDKLIF. The CDR3 DNA is TGTGCCTGTGATCGAGTCCCTACGTCTGGGGGATACCCGGGCACCGATAAACTCATCTTT.

Turning to this clone: No DNA is shown, since the ends of the CDR3 on it are uncertain; the CDR3 is the one TCRdb lists. No V gene was called, though TRDJ1 was called as the J gene; whether TRDD3, the table's D call, matches the DNA was not checked. A total of 21 residues make up the CDR3, ends included. The CDR3 loop reads CACDTGPTSPFGGGSADKLIF.

In its sample, this clone ranks as medium-sized. The V gene is TRDV2, the J gene TRDJ1; weak D call: TRDD3 (5 bases). The CDR3 extends over 14 amino acids. The germline V gene encodes CDR1 GEAIGNYY and CDR2 EKD. Trimming left V 0 bases short and J 0 bases short, with 7 bases between. CDR3 coding DNA: TGTGCCTGTGACACCATTGGGGACACCGATAAACTCATCTTT. This gives the protein CACDTIGDTDKLIF.

This clone was picked up a small number of times. TCRdb's protein, taken from a much larger clone, differs from this DNA's translation at residue 7, likely owing to a read error; the protein displayed comes from the DNA. The chain carries TRDV2 and TRDJ1; no clear D gene. CDR1 is GEAIGNYY and CDR2 is EKD in the germline V gene. The V and J ends lost 0 bases and 1 base respectively, with 11 bases between them. The CDR3 loop spans 15 amino acids. The CDR3 region has the DNA TGTGCCTGTGACACCGTCGCGGGTCGCACCGATAAACTCATCTTT. It specifies CACDTVAGRTDKLIF.

This clone is medium-sized (0.01 to 0.1%) by share. The chain carries TRDV2 and TRDJ1, with D perhaps being TRDD2 or TRDD3 (5 bases each). CDR1 is GEAIGNYY, CDR2 EKD, per germline. V lost 4 bases, J lost 1 base, and 21 bases lay in between. The CDR3 is made up of 17 amino acids. Written as DNA, the CDR3 is TGTGCCTGTGATCCTTTCCTGAGTCAGGGGACCACCGATAAACTCATCTTT. This translates into CACDPFLSQGTTDKLIF.

As for this clone: It is likely a read error: a sequence one base away is far more abundant. The genes are TRDV1 and TRDJ1; 10 bases align to TRDD3. TCRdb records no J gene; here it was assigned by comparing the DNA to germline. Germline V gene sequence: CDR1 TSWWSYY, CDR2 QGS. The trim removed 0 bases at V and 0 bases at J, leaving 31 bases unmatched. The CDR3 loop spans 26 amino acids. The CDR3 spells CALGELGFLQSLTGGFSSLYTDKLIF. CDR3 DNA: TGTGCTCTTGGGGAACTGGGGTTCCTACAGTCCTTAACTGGGGGATTTTCTTCTTTGTACACCGATAAACTCATCTTT.

The chain uses TRDV1 and TRDJ2, with D possibly being TRDD3 (5 bases). The J gene is not listed in TCRdb, so it was assigned here from a DNA match to germline. The germline V and J ends were trimmed by 5 bases and 2 bases, with 21 bases remaining between them. The length of the CDR3 is 18 residues. CDR1 TSWWSYY and CDR2 QGS come from the germline V gene. CDR3 residues: CALGSRYPSSTLTAQLFF. In DNA, the CDR3 is TGTGCTCTTGGGTCCAGATACCCCTCGTCAACGTTGACAGCACAACTCTTCTTT.

Only a few counts were recorded for this clone. The gene calls are TRDV1 and TRDJ1; the D gene is possibly TRDD3 (5 bases). Between the trimmed V and J ends, which lost 0 bases and 4 bases, there was a span of 12 bases. The CDR3 spans 15 residues. The germline V gene encodes CDR1 TSWWSYY and CDR2 QGS. CDR3 sequence reads: CALGELWGPRDKLIF. CDR3 nucleotide sequence: TGTGCTCTTGGGGAACTATGGGGTCCCCGCGATAAACTCATCTTT.

This clone was found a few times. This rearrangement joins TRDV2 to TRDJ1; 10 bases match TRDD3. The CDR3 spans 20 residues. The V segment lost 0 bases and the J segment 2 bases; nucleotides outside the gene matches: 17. Germline loops: CDR1 GEAIGNYY, CDR2 EKD. CDR3 sequence reads: CACDTVLGDEWGVRTDKLIF. DNA for the CDR3: TGTGCCTGTGACACCGTACTGGGGGATGAATGGGGGGTGAGGACCGATAAACTCATCTTT.

Concerning this clone itself: The protein TCRdb gives is from a much larger clone and does not agree with this DNA's translation at residue 13, likely a read error; the protein shown here comes from the DNA. This same CDR3 is encoded by further DNA sequences in the sample. The CDR3 DNA reads as TGTGCCTGTGACACCTTGGGGACCACGAACGGCTCCCGGGACACCCGACAGATGTTTTTC. Its protein is CACDTLGTTNGSRDTRQMFF. This chain joins TRDV2 and TRDJ3; D perhaps matches TRDD3 (5 bases). The CDR3 runs to 20 residues. In germline, CDR1 is GEAIGNYY, CDR2 EKD.

This clone is judged medium-sized (0.01 to 0.1%). Other DNA sequences of this sample code for an identical CDR3. The V call is TRDV2, the J call TRDJ3; D ambiguous. The CDR3 is made up of 18 amino acids. The V and J ends lost 7 bases and 2 bases respectively, with 20 bases between them. From germline, CDR1 is GEAIGNYY and CDR2 EKD. This chain's CDR3 is CACVRHGVRPWDTRQMFF. Here the CDR3 DNA reads TGTGCCTGCGTCAGACACGGGGTTCGACCCTGGGACACCCGACAGATGTTTTTC.